The 27 T cell receptor beta chains reported below all come from one sample, sequenced in a study of cytomegalovirus exposure and HLA in healthy donors. Researchers ran the PCR with 60 Vbeta and 13 Jbeta primers. Libraries were prepared by immunoSEQ multiplex PCR; TCRdb keeps only in-frame clonotypes and omits some of them. This sample has some 130,000 clones, with 80% found just once. The sequenced sample consisted of PBMCs. The receptors here all came from a male donor in good health and CMV-seronegative.

The chain combines TRBV5-1 with TRBJ2-1; no reliable D call. The CDR3 runs 14 residues. Germline-derived CDR1 and CDR2 are SGHRS and YFSETQ. Between the trimmed V and J ends, which lost 1 base and 7 bases, there was a span of 12 bases. The CDR3: CASSLTARRNEQFF. Written as DNA, the CDR3 is TGCGCCAGCAGCTTGACGGCTAGGCGGAATGAGCAGTTCTTC.

The V and J genes are TRBV4-2 and TRBJ1-2; perhaps TRBD1 as D (5 bases). The CDR3 consists of 15 residues. Looked up from germline, CDR1 is LGHNA and CDR2 is YNFKEQ. Trimming took off 0 bases at V and 4 bases at J, with 12 bases between the two ends. In DNA form, the CDR3 reads TGTGCCAGCAGCCAAGATAGCCAGGGAGGCTATGGCTACACCTTC. Protein: CASSQDSQGGYGYTF.

J is TRBJ2-7 and V is TRBV7-8; 9 bases are shared with TRBD2. The CDR3 loop spans 18 amino acids. V shed 0 bases and J 2 bases; nucleotides not matched to a gene: 11. Germline CDR1 is SGHVS and CDR2 is FQNEAQ. The CDR3 reads CASSLARSGGYLTYEQYF. CDR3 sequence (DNA): TGTGCCAGCAGCTTAGCGCGGAGCGGGGGGTACCTAACCTACGAGCAGTACTTC.

Worth noting for this clone: This specimen includes other DNA sequences encoding the same CDR3. V gene TRBV9 combines with J gene TRBJ2-2; D unresolved. The CDR3 is 13 residues long. V lost 3 bases and J lost 1, with 4 bases in between. CDR1 is SGDLS, CDR2 YYNGEE, per germline. The CDR3 DNA is TGTGCCAGCAGCGCCGGGAACACCGGGGAGCTGTTTTTT. This translates into CASSAGNTGELFF.

The rearrangement uses TRBV2 and TRBJ2-2; 11 bases are a match to TRBD2. The CDR3 extends over 14 amino acids. Germline V gene lookup returns CDR1 SNHLY and CDR2 FYNNEI. After removal of 6 bases from V and 5 bases from J, the junction contained 2 bases not matched to a gene. In DNA form, the CDR3 reads TGTGCCAGCAGCTTAGCGGGGGGGACCGGGGAGCTGTTTTTT. This encodes CASSLAGGTGELFF.

The chain employs TRBV15 and TRBJ2-7, with D tentatively TRBD2 (6 bases). The CDR3 runs 15 residues. V was shortened by 3 bases and J by 2 bases, with 14 bases between the two germline ends. Germline values: CDR1 LNHNV, CDR2 YYDKDF (reference sequence). The chain's CDR3 is CATSSGGDGPYEQYF. The CDR3 nucleotides read TGTGCCACCAGCAGTGGAGGGGACGGACCCTACGAGCAGTACTTC.

In nucleotides, the CDR3 is TGCAGCGCTGAGGGACAGCTGAACACTGAAGCTTTCTTT. It yields the protein CSAEGQLNTEAFF. The rearrangement joins TRBV29-1 to TRBJ1-1; 7 bases fit TRBD1. J gave up 0 bases and V 7 bases, and 5 bases lay outside the gene matches. CDR1 and CDR2 from the germline V gene are SQVTM and ANQGSEA. The CDR3 sequence is 13 residues long.

The chain recombines TRBV19 with TRBJ1-2; no clear D gene. The ends were cut back, 1 base at V and 8 bases at J, with 5 bases in the middle. Germline CDR1 LNHDA, CDR2 SQIVND (reference sequence). The CDR3 contains 11 residues. The CDR3 DNA sequence: TGTGCCAGTAGTATAGGCGGAGGCTACACCTTC. Protein sequence: CASSIGGGYTF.

The J gene is TRBJ2-7, the V gene TRBV7-6, with 9 positions matching TRBD2. Trimming took 5 bases from V and 3 from J; bases not matched to a gene: 5. Germline V CDR1 and CDR2: SGHVS, FNYEAQ. CDR3 length: 14 amino acids. The DNA for the CDR3 is TGTGCCAGCAGCAGGGAGACTAGCGGCTACGAGCAGTACTTC. Amino acids: CASSRETSGYEQYF.

The chain's CDR3 is CASSPSPRVNTEAFF. The CDR3, as DNA: TGTGCCAGCTCACCATCCCCCAGGGTGAACACTGAAGCTTTCTTT. The V and J genes are TRBV18 and TRBJ1-1, with a possible D match to TRBD1 (5 bases). The CDR3 totals 15 residues. Trimming cost V 2 bases and J 0 bases, with 10 bases left between them. Looked up from germline, CDR1 is KGHSH and CDR2 is LQKENI.

The J gene is TRBJ1-6, the V gene TRBV10-3, with a weak D call TRBD1 (6 bases). The ends were cut back, 2 bases at V and 2 bases at J, with 7 bases in the middle. The CDR3 sequence is 15 residues long. The germline V gene has CDR1 ENHRY and CDR2 SYGVKD. The CDR3 coding sequence is TGTGCCATCAGTGAGGGACAGACCTATAATTCACCCCTCCACTTT. It is translated as CAISEGQTYNSPLHF.

The chain employs TRBV14 and TRBJ2-7, with 9 positions matching TRBD2. The CDR3 consists of 14 residues. Germline CDR1 is SGHDN and CDR2 is FVKESK. V gave up 2 bases and J gave up 4 bases; unmatched junction bases: 3. The chain's CDR3 is CASSQLAGNYEQYF. DNA of the CDR3: TGTGCCAGCAGCCAACTAGCGGGGAATTACGAGCAGTACTTC.

This chain links TRBV5-4 with TRBJ2-5; D is unresolved. This CDR3 has 15 amino acids. V was clipped by 0 bases and J by 1 base, with 10 bases between them. Germline loops: CDR1 SGHNT, CDR2 YYREEE (reference sequence). Written as DNA, the CDR3 is TGTGCCAGCAGCTTGGATACGACTCGCCAAGAGACCCAGTACTTC. This gives the protein CASSLDTTRQETQYF.

V and J are TRBV23-1 and TRBJ2-1; TRBD1 agrees at 10 bases. TRBV23-1 is an ORF; its function is uncertain. V dropped 0 bases and J dropped 2; count of bases not matched to a gene: 10. The CDR3 consists of 19 residues. The CDR3, as DNA: TGCGCCAGCAGTCAATCGCACTTAACGGGACAGGGGACCTACAATGAGCAGTTCTTC. The encoded protein is CASSQSHLTGQGTYNEQFF.

J is TRBJ2-5 and V is TRBV7-6; weak D call: TRBD1 (5 bases). The DNA end is more similar to TRBJ2-7, so the J call may be wrong. The germline V gene encodes CDR1 SGHVS and CDR2 FNYEAQ. CDR3 length equals 15 residues. CDR3 sequence: CASSPLGAEAYEQYF. The CDR3 DNA is TGTGCCAGCAGCCCACTTGGGGCAGAAGCCTACGAGCAGTACTTC.

J is TRBJ1-3 and V is TRBV27; possible D gene TRBD1, 5 bases. The CDR3 is 15 amino acids. Germline V gene lookup returns CDR1 MNHEY and CDR2 SMNVEV (reference sequence). V was shortened by 2 bases and J by 2 bases, with 10 bases between the two germline ends. The CDR3 DNA is TGTGCCAGCAGTTTAAGCAGGGCCGCTGGAAACACCATATATTTT. Amino acids: CASSLSRAAGNTIYF.

The rearrangement links TRBV7-2 to TRBJ2-7; D is possibly TRBD2 (7 bases). Germline assignment: CDR1 SGHTA and CDR2 FQGNSA. With 8 bases removed from V and 3 bases from J, the gap between germline ends came to 11 bases. The CDR3 has 12 residues. CDR3 amino acids: CASGGGVYEQYF. In nucleotides, the CDR3 is TGTGCCAGCGGGGGGGGCGTCTACGAGCAGTACTTC.

Concerning this clone itself: The junction does not match germline at one end; this may be a read error. The chain combines TRBV7-9 with TRBJ1-5, with D possibly TRBD1 on 5 matching bases. This CDR3 contains 14 residues. Germline V lookup: CDR1 SEHNR, CDR2 FQNEAQ (reference sequence). CDR3 nucleotides: TGTTCCAGCAGCTTAGGGGCAGCTTATCAGCCCCAGCATTTT. Protein product: CSSSLGAAYQPQHF.

This clone showed up many times. The CDR3 region has the DNA TGTGCCAGCAGCGTAGGGCAACAGGTTGCAACTAATGAAAAACTGTTTTTT. It yields the protein CASSVGQQVATNEKLFF. The chain combines TRBV9 with TRBJ1-4; TRBD1 is a possible D gene (5 bases). V lost 0 bases to trimming and J lost 0 bases, with 12 bases between them. The CDR3 is 17 residues long. The germline CDR1 and CDR2 sequences are SGDLS and YYNGEE.

This clone was recorded only once. The rearrangement links TRBV11-2 to TRBJ2-2; TRBD1 is a possible D gene (6 bases). Trimming pared 4 bases from V and 5 bases from J, leaving 14 bases between. Germline CDR1 SGHAT, CDR2 FQNNGV. This CDR3 is 15 amino acids long. The chain's CDR3 is CASSSLKGGTGELFF. In DNA form, the CDR3 reads TGTGCCAGCAGCTCCCTGAAAGGGGGAACCGGGGAGCTGTTTTTT.

This clone was observed a handful of times. The chain is built from TRBV7-6 and TRBJ1-6, with 7 bases fitting TRBD1. Germline CDR1 is SGHVS and CDR2 is FNYEAQ. The CDR3 is 15 residues long. Trimming cost V 1 base and J 7 bases; bases outside gene matches: 4. The CDR3 sequence: CASSLDTGVNSPLHF. DNA for the CDR3: TGTGCCAGCAGCTTAGATACAGGGGTCAATTCACCCCTCCACTTT.

The chain carries TRBV7-9 and TRBJ1-1; D might be TRBD1 (6 bases). Looked up from germline, CDR1 is SEHNR and CDR2 is FQNEAQ (reference sequence). This CDR3 spans 14 amino acids. CDR3 region: CVVSGGRGWTEAFF. Here the CDR3 DNA reads TGTGTAGTCTCGGGGGGCCGGGGTTGGACTGAAGCTTTCTTT.

This chain links TRBV5-1 with TRBJ1-1, with D unresolved. V gave up 1 base and J gave up 3 bases, with 7 bases separating them. The germline CDR1 and CDR2 sequences are SGHRS and YFSETQ. This CDR3 is built from 13 residues. The CDR3 protein is CASSLSEYTEAFF. Written as DNA, the CDR3 is TGCGCCAGCAGCTTGAGTGAGTACACTGAAGCTTTCTTT.

The chain recombines TRBV10-1 with TRBJ1-4; D perhaps matches TRBD1 (5 bases). CDR1 WNHNN and CDR2 SYGVQD come from the germline V gene (reference sequence). The CDR3 length is 17 residues. Trimming left V 3 bases short and J 0 bases short, with 14 bases between. DNA of the CDR3: TGCGCCAGCAGTGATGAAGCGGGGGGTCCAACTAATGAAAAACTGTTTTTT. Its protein is CASSDEAGGPTNEKLFF.

This clone showed up just once. The chain uses TRBV1 and TRBJ2-1; the table names TRBD2, a call not compared with the DNA. TRBV1 represents a pseudogene. This CDR3 region has 15 residues. The CDR3 bases are TGCACCAGCCCCCAGCGGGCGAGGAGGTATCCTGAGCAGTTCTTC. It encodes CTSPQRARRYPEQFF.

The rearrangement links TRBV7-8 to TRBJ2-1, with TRBD1 matching over 10 bases. V dropped 6 bases and J dropped 7; count of bases not matched to a gene: 6. The CDR3 has 14 residues. Germline V CDR1 and CDR2: SGHVS, FQNEAQ. The CDR3 reads CASSSRDRGNEQFF. Here the CDR3 DNA reads TGTGCCAGCAGTTCCCGGGACAGGGGAAATGAGCAGTTCTTC.

The V gene is TRBV6-6, the J gene TRBJ1-1; D may be TRBD1 (6 bases). CDR3 length: 15 residues. V dropped 4 bases and J dropped 0 bases, with 12 bases sitting between them. CDR1 and CDR2 (germline): MNHNY, SVGAGI (reference sequence). CDR3 nucleotides: TGTGCCAGCAGTTCACTCAGGGACATGAACACTGAAGCTTTCTTT. Amino acids: CASSSLRDMNTEAFF.